Reported below is one TCR beta chain. The entry originates in a study of blood T cell repertoires in COVID-19. About the study: Some COVID-19 samples were acute and others convalescent; all came from the United States, Italy and Spain. T cells, B-cell-depleted T cells, or PBMCs provided the cDNA or gDNA that served as material.

Original processing methods: From reference gene primer amplification, estimates of nucleated cell counts were derived. Sequencing used immunoSEQ multiplex PCR; TCRdb keeps in-frame clones, though not all of them. V and J calls and clone size are copied from that table; D and trimming were computed from the DNA. Of 55,000 to 75,000 clones listed, 70% to 80% are singletons. Trimming left V 4 bases short and J 7 bases short, with 14 bases between. CDR1 and CDR2 from the germline V gene are SGHNT and YYREEE (reference sequence). CDR3 length: 13 residues. The sample taken for sequencing was peripheral blood. The chain links TRBV5-4 to TRBJ2-5, with D maybe TRBD1 (6 bases). The sequence was obtained from a man in his sixties with acute or convalescent COVID-19. The CDR3 sequence is CASSRDRQGTQYF. The CDR3 DNA reads as TGTGCCAGCAGCCGAGACAGGCAGGGGACCCAGTACTTC.